This T cell receptor (beta chain) originates from a study of CD8 T cells in ankylosing spondylitis. Using its own MiXCR run on the 5' RACE reads, TCRdb lists one record per CDR3 protein. The sample records some 340,000 distinct CDR3 sequences, 14% to 15% being singletons. Germline V gene data show CDR1 as LGHDT and CDR2 as YNNKEL (reference sequence). V shed 5 bases, J shed 4 bases, and the junction held 7 bases outside the gene matches. The CDR3 totals 15 residues. Sequenced sample: blood, either unsorted or a sorted T cell fraction (not recorded which). The rearrangement uses TRBV3-1 and TRBJ2-4; 8 bases match TRBD1. This TCR came from a male donor with ankylosing spondylitis or in good health (not recorded which). As DNA, the CDR3 is TGTGCCAGCAGCGACACCAGGACAGGGAAAAACATTCAGTACTTC. Residues: CASSDTRTGKNIQYF.